A single sample gave rise to the 14 T cell receptor beta chains below, sequenced in a study of blood T cell repertoires in COVID-19. TCRdb keeps only in-frame clones here, not all; method: immunoSEQ multiplex PCR. The sample carries 70,000 to 100,000 clones, about 89% recorded once. The sequencing sample was made of peripheral blood. All receptors derive from a man aged 50 or older with COVID-19, enrolled during active disease.

The J gene is TRBJ2-7, the V gene TRBV15; D remains ambiguous. Trimming left V 3 bases short and J 6 bases short, with 9 bases between. The CDR3 is made up of 12 amino acids. CDR1 and CDR2 (germline): LNHNV, YYDKDF (reference sequence). The CDR3 coding sequence is TGTGCCACCAGCAGTCTAGTAGGCGAGCAGTACTTC. Protein product: CATSSLVGEQYF.

This clone occurred once. The chain carries TRBV27 and TRBJ2-2; 8 bases fit TRBD1. The CDR3 has 15 residues. After removal of 7 bases from V and 2 bases from J, the junction contained 6 bases not matched to a gene. CDR1 MNHEY and CDR2 SMNVEV come from the germline V gene (reference sequence). CDR3 residues: CASTLDRVNTGELFF. The CDR3 nucleotides read TGTGCCAGCACACTGGACAGGGTAAACACCGGGGAGCTGTTTTTT.

V is TRBV12-3 or TRBV12-4 and J is TRBJ1-2; TRBD1 is a possible D gene (5 bases). The CDR3 covers 13 residues. V was trimmed by 4 bases and J by 2 bases, leaving 8 bases between them. CDR3 sequence reads: CASSSRQNYGYTF. CDR3 DNA sequence: TGTGCCAGCAGTTCCCGACAGAACTATGGCTACACCTTC.

The rearrangement uses TRBV24-1 and TRBJ1-2; no clear D gene. Looked up from germline, CDR1 is KGHDR and CDR2 is SFDVKD. V lost 6 bases, J lost 5 bases, and 18 bases lay in between. The CDR3 runs to 15 residues. The CDR3 bases are TGTGCCACCAGTTACCGGGGTGGCTTGGAGTATGGCTACACCTTC. Protein product: CATSYRGGLEYGYTF.

This sequence joins TRBV2 and TRBJ2-6; 11 nucleotides line up with TRBD1. The J segment lost 0 bases and the V segment lost 7 bases, leaving 8 bases of the junction unmatched. The germline gives CDR1 SNHLY, CDR2 FYNNEI. The CDR3 is 18 residues long. The CDR3 DNA follows: TGTGCCAGCAAAAAGGGGACAGGGGGAATCTCTGGGGCCAACGTCCTGACTTTC. Residues: CASKKGTGGISGANVLTF.

The J gene is TRBJ2-7, the V gene TRBV18; 7 positions agree with TRBD1. CDR1 is KGHSH and CDR2 is LQKENI in the germline V gene. V was clipped by 4 bases and J by 5 bases; unmatched bases: 11. The CDR3 length is 15 residues. The CDR3 sequence is CASSLDRAAKNEQYF. CDR3 in DNA: TGTGCCAGCTCACTCGACAGGGCGGCTAAGAACGAGCAGTACTTC.

CDR3 loop: CASSPWTGEAGELFF. The CDR3 DNA is TGCGCCAGCAGCCCGTGGACAGGGGAGGCCGGGGAGCTGTTTTTT. The chain employs TRBV5-1 and TRBJ2-2; 9 bases are a match to TRBD1. CDR1 and CDR2 from the germline V gene are SGHRS and YFSETQ. The length of the CDR3 is 15 residues. The trim removed 4 bases at V and 6 bases at J, leaving 7 bases unmatched.

This clone was detected once. One junction end disagrees with the germline gene, perhaps due to a read error. V and J are TRBV3-1 (or the pseudogene TRBV3-2) and TRBJ1-2, with 7 bases aligning to TRBD1. This CDR3 has 14 residues. Germline V gives CDR1 LGHDT, CDR2 YNNKEL (reference sequence). CDR3 sequence: CAGSQGTAGYGYTF. CDR3 nucleotide sequence: TGTGCCGGCAGCCAAGGGACAGCGGGATATGGCTACACCTTC.

V and J are TRBV9 and TRBJ1-3; D remains unclear. Trimming cost V 0 bases and J 3 bases, with 7 bases left between them. The CDR3 sequence is 14 residues long. The germline gives CDR1 SGDLS, CDR2 YYNGEE. DNA of the CDR3: TGTGCCAGCAGCGTAGCCCCCGGTGGAAACACCATATATTTT. As protein: CASSVAPGGNTIYF.

This sequence joins TRBV19 and TRBJ1-5; no clear D. The germline gives CDR1 LNHDA, CDR2 SQIVND (reference sequence). With 6 bases removed from V and 3 bases from J, the gap between germline ends came to 18 bases. The CDR3 contains 16 residues. The chain's CDR3 is CASSTTPQTYNQPQHF. CDR3 in DNA: TGTGCCAGTAGCACCACTCCACAGACCTACAATCAGCCCCAGCATTTT.

This clone was observed a single time. The gene calls are TRBV9 and TRBJ1-1, with 8 bases that match TRBD1. Germline CDR1 SGDLS, CDR2 YYNGEE. The CDR3 is 14 amino acids. The V gene end was trimmed by 3 bases and the J gene end by 4 bases; junction bases not matched to a gene: 5. The CDR3 sequence is CASSAVDRVTEAFF. Written as DNA, the CDR3 is TGTGCCAGCAGCGCGGTGGACAGGGTCACTGAAGCTTTCTTT.

The chain uses TRBV24-1 and TRBJ2-2; TRBD1 is a possible D gene (5 bases). V was trimmed by 7 bases and J by 0 bases, leaving 11 bases between them. This CDR3 region has 15 residues. The V gene's germline CDR1 is KGHDR and CDR2 SFDVKD. The chain's CDR3 is CATRGQAANTGELFF. The CDR3 nucleotides read TGTGCCACCAGAGGACAAGCAGCGAACACCGGGGAGCTGTTTTTT.

V usage is TRBV5-5 and J usage is TRBJ1-6; no clear D gene. This CDR3 is 15 amino acids long. The V end was cut by 0 bases, the J end by 6 bases, with 10 bases between. CDR1 is SGHKS and CDR2 is YYEKEE in the germline V gene (reference sequence). CDR3 in amino acids: CASSLGEPLNSPLHF. The CDR3, as DNA: TGTGCCAGCAGCTTGGGGGAGCCCCTTAATTCACCCCTCCACTTT. The whole variable domain, filled in from reference TRBV5-5 and TRBJ1-6, reads DAGVTQSPTHLIKTRGQQVTLRCSPISGHKSVSWYQQVLGQGPQFIFQYYEKEERGRGNFPDRFSARQFPNYSSELNVNALLLGDSALYLCASSLGEPLNSPLHFGNGTRLTVT.

This clone was recorded a few times. The chain is built from TRBV5-1 and TRBJ1-1; D is possibly TRBD1 (5 bases). V lost 4 bases, J lost 7 bases, and 11 bases lay in between. This CDR3 is 12 amino acids long. The germline V gene encodes CDR1 SGHRS and CDR2 YFSETQ. The CDR3 loop reads CASSPSGVEAFF. The CDR3 nucleotides read TGCGCCAGCAGCCCGTCGGGGGTTGAAGCTTTCTTT. Variable domain in full (rest from reference TRBV5-1 and TRBJ1-1): KAGVTQTPRYLIKTRGQQVTLSCSPISGHRSVSWYQQTPGQGLQFLFEYFSETQRNKGNFPGRFSGRQFSNSRSEMNVSTLELGDSALYLCASSPSGVEAFFGQGTRLTVV.